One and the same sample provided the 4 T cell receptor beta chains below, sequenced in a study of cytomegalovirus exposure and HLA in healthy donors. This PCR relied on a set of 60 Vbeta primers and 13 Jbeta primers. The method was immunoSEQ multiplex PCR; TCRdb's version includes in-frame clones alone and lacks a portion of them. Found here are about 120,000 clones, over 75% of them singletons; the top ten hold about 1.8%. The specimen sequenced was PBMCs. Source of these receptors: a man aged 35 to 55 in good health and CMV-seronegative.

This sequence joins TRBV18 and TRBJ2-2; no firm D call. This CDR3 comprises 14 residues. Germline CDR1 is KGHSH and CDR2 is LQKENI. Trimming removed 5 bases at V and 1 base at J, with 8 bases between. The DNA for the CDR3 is TGTGCCAGCTCATTAAGACAGAACACCGGGGAGCTGTTTTTT. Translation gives CASSLRQNTGELFF.

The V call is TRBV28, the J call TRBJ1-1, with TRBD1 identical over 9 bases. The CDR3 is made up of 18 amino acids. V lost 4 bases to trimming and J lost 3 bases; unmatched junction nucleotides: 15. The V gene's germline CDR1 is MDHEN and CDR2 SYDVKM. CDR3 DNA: TGTGCCAGCAGTTCATCGGGCCACAGGGGGCCGTGGGACACTGAAGCTTTCTTT. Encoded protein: CASSSSGHRGPWDTEAFF.

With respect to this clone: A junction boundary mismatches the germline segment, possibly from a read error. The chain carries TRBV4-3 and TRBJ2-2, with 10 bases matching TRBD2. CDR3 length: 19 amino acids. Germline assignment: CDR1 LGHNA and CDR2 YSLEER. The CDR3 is CASGQDWASGRVLAGELFF. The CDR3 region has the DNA TGCGCCAGCGGCCAAGATTGGGCTAGCGGGAGAGTATTGGCCGGGGAGCTGTTTTTT.

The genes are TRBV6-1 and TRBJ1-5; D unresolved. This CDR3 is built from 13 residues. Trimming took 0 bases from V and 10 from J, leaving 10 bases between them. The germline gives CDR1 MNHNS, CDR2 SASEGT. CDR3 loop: CASSEARGVPQHF. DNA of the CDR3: TGTGCCAGCAGTGAAGCGCGAGGCGTCCCCCAGCATTTT.